The next 29 T cell receptor beta chains were all read from a single sample in a study of cytomegalovirus exposure and HLA in healthy donors (dated by TCRdb to the late 2010s). Library prep was done by the immunoSEQ multiplex PCR assay. For the multiplex PCR, a mixture combining 60 forward primers for TCR Vbeta segments and 13 reverse primers for TCR Jbeta segments was used. As stored in TCRdb, this immuneACCESS dataset retains in-frame rearrangements with V and J assigned. A fraction of the clones does not appear; measured against another copy, unresolved V genes explain less than half of the discrepancy, and the remainder lacks a known reason. For this sample there are over 120,000 clones; about 74% appear just once. 4.3% of the sample is held by the ten biggest clonotypes. Material for sequencing was PBMCs. These receptor sequences come from a young man in good health and CMV-seropositive.

This clone was detected once. The rearrangement uses TRBV7-9 and TRBJ2-1; TRBD2 matches at 12 bases. The J segment lost 5 bases and the V segment lost 5 bases, leaving 4 bases of the junction unmatched. CDR1 is SEHNR and CDR2 is FQNEAQ in the germline V gene (reference sequence). The CDR3 length is 15 residues. The CDR3 region is CASSRRLAGDNEQFF. CDR3 coding DNA: TGTGCCAGCAGCCGTCGACTAGCGGGGGACAATGAGCAGTTCTTC.

The chain links TRBV4-1 to TRBJ1-1; the match to TRBD1 covers 7 bases. After removal of 3 bases from V and 1 base from J, the junction contained 2 bases not matched to a gene. The CDR3 spans 14 residues. Germline loops: CDR1 MGHRA, CDR2 YSYEKL. The CDR3: CASSHGTANTEAFF. The CDR3 nucleotides are TGCGCCAGCAGCCACGGGACAGCGAACACTGAAGCTTTCTTT.

This clone was observed once. The rearrangement uses TRBV5-4 and TRBJ2-7, with TRBD1 matching over 7 bases. The CDR3 sequence is 15 residues long. J gave up 3 bases and V 1 base, and 7 bases lay outside the gene matches. Per the germline V gene, CDR1 is SGHNT and CDR2 is YYREEE (reference sequence). The DNA of the CDR3 is TGTGCCAGCAGCTTGATGGACAGGCCCTACTACGAGCAGTACTTC. It encodes CASSLMDRPYYEQYF.

This clone was seen once. The chain couples TRBV5-4 to TRBJ2-3; 8 bases line up with TRBD1. After removal of 4 bases from V and 0 bases from J, the junction contained 7 bases not matched to a gene. The length of the CDR3 is 16 residues. Germline V CDR1 and CDR2: SGHNT, YYREEE (reference sequence). DNA of the CDR3: TGTGCCAGCAGCGTACCACAGGGGGGAAGCACAGATACGCAGTATTTT. It specifies CASSVPQGGSTDTQYF.

The CDR3 region is CAWSVGGNQPQHF. The CDR3 DNA reads as TGTGCCTGGAGCGTAGGAGGCAATCAGCCCCAGCATTTT. This chain joins TRBV30 and TRBJ1-5; no clear D gene. The CDR3 totals 13 residues. The V end lost 3 bases, the J end lost 2 bases, and 8 bases lay between the germline ends. CDR1 and CDR2 (germline): GTSNPN, SVGIG (reference sequence). Using reference TRBV30 and TRBJ1-5 for the parts outside the CDR3, the full variable domain is SQTIHQWPATLVQPVGSPLSLECTVEGTSNPNLYWYRQAAGRGLQLLFYSVGIGQISSEVPQNLSASRPQDRQFILSSKKLLLSDSGFYLCAWSVGGNQPQHFGDGTRLSIL.

This clone was observed a handful of times. The chain uses TRBV5-4 and TRBJ1-2, with 7 bases that match TRBD1. Trimming cost V 0 bases and J 5 bases; bases outside gene matches: 7. Looked up from germline, CDR1 is SGHNT and CDR2 is YYREEE (reference sequence). The CDR3 spans 15 residues. The CDR3 DNA is TGTGCCAGCAGCTTGGGAGGGGGCGCCACGTATGGCTACACCTTC. Its protein is CASSLGGGATYGYTF.

The chain is built from TRBV5-6 and TRBJ2-7; no clear D. V lost 4 bases and J 4 bases, leaving 6 bases between the germline ends. Germline V lookup: CDR1 SGHDT, CDR2 YYEEEE. This CDR3 spans 11 amino acids. The DNA of the CDR3 is TGTGCCAGCAGCCATACTTACGAGCAGTACTTC. It codes for CASSHTYEQYF. The variable domain in full, completed from reference TRBV5-6 and TRBJ2-7, reads DAGVTQSPTHLIKTRGQQVTLRCSPKSGHDTVSWYQQALGQGPQFIFQYYEEEERQRGNFPDRFSGHQFPNYSSELNVNALLLGDSALYLCASSHTYEQYFGPGTRLTVT.

This clone occurred a few times. The V gene is TRBV5-8, the J gene TRBJ2-5, with TRBD1 as a possible D gene (5 bases). Germline values: CDR1 SGHTS, CDR2 YDEGEE. Between the trimmed V and J ends, which lost 1 base and 4 bases, there was a span of 17 bases. The CDR3 covers 16 residues. This chain's CDR3 is CASSLFLASQGETQYF. DNA of the CDR3: TGTGCCAGCAGCTTGTTTCTGGCCTCCCAGGGAGAGACCCAGTACTTC.

The V and J genes are TRBV11-3 and TRBJ2-7; no firm D call. Trimming removed 4 bases at V and 3 bases at J, with 10 bases between. CDR3 length equals 13 residues. Germline CDR1 SGHNT, CDR2 YENEEA. Here the CDR3 reads CASSYSGFYEQYF. The CDR3 bases are TGTGCCAGCAGCTACTCCGGGTTCTACGAGCAGTACTTC. Combining the CDR3 with reference TRBV11-3 and TRBJ2-7 gives the whole variable domain EAGVVQSPRYKIIEKKQPVAFWCNPISGHNTLYWYLQNLGQGPELLIRYENEEAVDDSQLPKDRFSAERLKGVDSTLKIQPAELGDSAVYLCASSYSGFYEQYFGPGTRLTVT.

CDR3 residues: CASSLGQGGYEQYF. The CDR3 DNA is TGTGCCAGTAGTCTGGGACAGGGGGGATACGAGCAGTACTTC. The V call is TRBV19, the J call TRBJ2-7, with TRBD1 identical over 11 bases. V was pared by 5 bases and J by 4 bases, with 4 bases of the junction left unmatched. CDR1 is LNHDA and CDR2 is SQIVND in the germline V gene (reference sequence). The CDR3 contains 14 residues.

This clone appeared once. J is TRBJ1-5 and V is TRBV5-8, with TRBD1 as a possible D gene (6 bases). This CDR3 is 14 amino acids long. Germline V CDR1 and CDR2: SGHTS, YDEGEE. V lost 0 bases, J lost 6 bases, and 10 bases lay in between. The CDR3 DNA follows: TGTGCCAGCAGCTTGGACAGGGCTGGTCAGCCCCAGCATTTT. Its protein is CASSLDRAGQPQHF.

The genes are TRBV19 and TRBJ1-2, with 9 positions matching TRBD1. CDR1 LNHDA and CDR2 SQIVND come from the germline V gene (reference sequence). This CDR3 is built from 12 residues. The V segment lost 6 bases and the J segment 6 bases; nucleotides outside the gene matches: 2. CDR3: CASRRTGDGYTF. The DNA for the CDR3 is TGTGCCAGTAGGAGGACAGGGGATGGCTACACCTTC. Variable domain in full (rest from reference TRBV19 and TRBJ1-2): DGGITQSPKYLFRKEGQNVTLSCEQNLNHDAMYWYRQDPGQGLRLIYYSQIVNDFQKGDIAEGYSVSREKKESFPLTVTSAQKNPTAFYLCASRRTGDGYTFGSGTRLTVV.

The V and J genes are TRBV29-1 and TRBJ2-3; D not resolved. Trimming cost V 4 bases and J 0 bases, with 8 bases left between them. Germline V gene sequence: CDR1 SQVTM, CDR2 ANQGSEA. The CDR3 runs 13 residues. The chain's CDR3 is CSVAFTSTDTQYF. The CDR3 nucleotides read TGCAGCGTTGCCTTTACTAGCACAGATACGCAGTATTTT.

The chain joins TRBV5-1 to TRBJ2-7; D is possibly TRBD2 (5 bases). Germline-derived CDR1 and CDR2 are SGHRS and YFSETQ. This CDR3 contains 14 residues. The V gene lost 0 bases and the J gene lost 2 bases, with 9 bases spanning the gap. CDR3 sequence (DNA): TGCGCCAGCAGCTTGGCCGGGATTCCCTACGAGCAGTACTTC. Encoded protein: CASSLAGIPYEQYF.

This chain joins TRBV4-2 and TRBJ2-3; a weak D match, TRBD2 (6 bases). The CDR3 sequence is 17 residues long. Between the trimmed V and J ends, which lost 1 base and 0 bases, there was a span of 14 bases. Germline V gene data show CDR1 as LGHNA and CDR2 as YNFKEQ. The CDR3 sequence is CASSQATAGGSTDTQYF. For the CDR3, the DNA is TGTGCCAGCAGCCAAGCGACCGCCGGGGGAAGCACAGATACGCAGTATTTT.

The chain is built from TRBV5-1 and TRBJ2-1; 13 bases line up with TRBD2. J lost 8 bases, V lost 2 bases, and 10 bases had no gene match. Looked up from germline, CDR1 is SGHRS and CDR2 is YFSETQ. This CDR3 spans 17 amino acids. CDR3 sequence: CASSLGTSGRAYDEQFF. CDR3 nucleotides: TGCGCCAGCAGCTTAGGAACTAGCGGGAGGGCCTATGATGAGCAGTTCTTC.

This chain connects TRBV6-4 to TRBJ1-2, with a tentative D call TRBD1 (5 bases). CDR1 is MRHNA, CDR2 SNTAGT, per germline. CDR3 length: 15 amino acids. V was clipped by 6 bases and J by 4 bases, with 18 bases between them. The CDR3, as DNA: TGTGCCAGCAGGATAGCGGCAGGGCGGACCTATGGCTACACCTTC. Translation gives CASRIAAGRTYGYTF.

The CDR3 sequence is CASSLEEGAYNEQFF. For the CDR3, the DNA is TGTGCCAGCAGTCTTGAGGAAGGGGCTTACAATGAGCAGTTCTTC. This chain connects TRBV9 to TRBJ2-1; D might be TRBD1 (5 bases). Germline CDR1 and CDR2: SGDLS and YYNGEE. The CDR3 runs to 15 residues. V lost 5 bases, J lost 4 bases, and 16 bases lay in between.

The V call is TRBV9, the J call TRBJ2-1; D is unresolved. Germline loops: CDR1 SGDLS, CDR2 YYNGEE. V shed 6 bases and J shed 0 bases, with 10 bases lying between them. The CDR3 is made up of 14 amino acids. The CDR3 nucleotides read TGTGCCAGCACCACCTCGAGCTCCTACAATGAGCAGTTCTTC. It codes for CASTTSSSYNEQFF.

The genes are TRBV6-5 and TRBJ1-2; TRBD1 matches 11 bases. Germline V gives CDR1 MNHEY, CDR2 SVGAGI. Trimming cost V 0 bases and J 0 bases; bases outside gene matches: 0. The CDR3 is made up of 16 amino acids. The CDR3 nucleotides read TGTGCCAGCAGTTACTCGGGACAGGGGGCTAACTATGGCTACACCTTC. This codes for CASSYSGQGANYGYTF.

This chain uses TRBV7-9 with TRBJ1-1; D uncertain. Germline V lookup: CDR1 SEHNR, CDR2 FQNEAQ (reference sequence). The ends were cut back, 5 bases at V and 5 bases at J, with 15 bases in the middle. CDR3 length: 14 amino acids. CDR3 protein: CASSVDSGSTEAFF. The CDR3 DNA sequence: TGTGCCAGCAGCGTTGACTCCGGGAGTACTGAAGCTTTCTTT.

This chain links TRBV13 with TRBJ1-6; D uncertain. Trimming stripped 1 base from V and 0 bases from J, with 10 bases between. CDR3 length equals 17 residues. Germline V gives CDR1 PRHDT, CDR2 FYEKMQ (reference sequence). The CDR3 loop is CASSLDLGGSYNSPLHF. The CDR3 DNA reads TGTGCCAGCAGCTTAGACCTAGGTGGCTCCTATAATTCACCCCTCCACTTT.

The chain has TRBV28 and TRBJ1-1; D not resolved. The V and J ends lost 9 bases and 4 bases respectively, with 15 bases between them. The CDR3 runs 13 residues. The germline V gene has CDR1 MDHEN and CDR2 SYDVKM. The CDR3 coding sequence is TGTGCCAGTGGGAGAGGGAAACCCACTGAAGCTTTCTTT. This translates into CASGRGKPTEAFF.

This clone turned up a few times. V usage is TRBV7-8 and J usage is TRBJ2-1; TRBD1 matches at 9 bases. The length of the CDR3 is 13 residues. V lost 5 bases, J lost 7 bases, and 3 bases stayed unmatched. CDR1 and CDR2 (germline): SGHVS, FQNEAQ. CDR3 DNA sequence: TGTGCCAGCAGCCTAGGACAGGGGAATGAGCAGTTCTTC. Amino acid sequence: CASSLGQGNEQFF.

The chain couples TRBV9 to TRBJ2-1; 11 bases fit TRBD2. The CDR3 has 17 residues. CDR1 is SGDLS and CDR2 is YYNGEE in the germline V gene. The V segment lost 0 bases and the J segment 2 bases; nucleotides outside the gene matches: 4. CDR3 nucleotides: TGTGCCAGCAGCGTAGGGCTAGCGGGGGGTCCCTACAATGAGCAGTTCTTC. It codes for CASSVGLAGGPYNEQFF.

The chain joins TRBV6-5 to TRBJ1-5, with a tentative D call TRBD1 (6 bases). V lost 8 bases, J lost 2 bases, and 13 bases lay in between. The CDR3 is 14 residues long. Per germline, CDR1 MNHEY and CDR2 SVGAGI. This chain's CDR3 is CASWGGWGNQPQHF. The CDR3 DNA reads TGTGCCAGCTGGGGGGGCTGGGGCAATCAGCCCCAGCATTTT.

The J gene is TRBJ2-1, the V gene TRBV2; D perhaps matches TRBD2 (6 bases). Between the trimmed V and J ends, which lost 3 bases and 7 bases, there was a span of 13 bases. There are 14 residues in the CDR3. Germline assignment: CDR1 SNHLY and CDR2 FYNNEI. DNA for the CDR3: TGTGCCAGCAGTGACCCCCGGGAGAGGAATGAGCAGTTCTTC. Residues: CASSDPRERNEQFF.

Written as DNA, the CDR3 is TGTGCCAGCAGCGCCAACAGGGGCGAGCAGTTCTTC. Amino acids: CASSANRGEQFF. The V gene is TRBV7-8, the J gene TRBJ2-1; 7 bases match TRBD1. The CDR3 runs to 12 residues. CDR1 is SGHVS, CDR2 FQNEAQ, per germline. V shed 5 bases and J 10 bases; nucleotides not matched to a gene: 5. The full variable domain, completed using reference TRBV7-8 and TRBJ2-1, is GAGVSQSPRYKVAKRGQDVALRCDPISGHVSLFWYQQALGQGPEFLTYFQNEAQLDKSGLPSDRFFAERPEGSVSTLKIQRTQQEDSAVYLCASSANRGEQFFGPGTRLTVL.

The chain has TRBV7-7 and TRBJ2-1; TRBD2 might be the D (6 bases). From germline, CDR1 is SSHAT and CDR2 FNYEAQ (reference sequence). This CDR3 has 17 amino acids. DNA of the CDR3: TGTGCTAGCGGCGGCGGAGCAAAGGGGTTGAACTACAATGAGCAGTTCTTC. Its translation is CASGGGAKGLNYNEQFF.